The 30 T cell receptor beta chains reported below all come from one sample, sequenced in a study of vaccination and CD4 T cells after COVID-19. For these receptors, no antigen is known. Oncomine TCR Beta short-read sequencing was applied to DNA from cultured CD4+ T cells. MiXCR was run by TCRdb on the PCR reads, yielding one entry per CDR3 protein. This table holds roughly 20,000 distinct CDR3 sequences, around a third found once. The treatment denotes: approximately nine-day PBMC culture with coronavirus spike peptide pools or control peptides (ViraFEST assay). The sequenced sample consisted of cultured CD4+ T cells from blood. These receptors originate from a human donor with COVID-19.

This rearrangement joins TRBV24-1 to TRBJ2-3; the match to TRBD1 covers 7 bases. The CDR3 totals 15 residues. With 3 bases clipped from V and 0 bases from J, the junction kept 2 bases outside the gene matches. The germline V gene has CDR1 KGHDR and CDR2 SFDVKD. CDR3 amino acids: CATSDAGGSTDTQYF. The CDR3 DNA reads as TGTGCCACCAGTGATGCAGGGGGTAGCACAGATACGCAGTATTTT.

This chain links TRBV5-1 with TRBJ2-7, with TRBD1 identical over 9 bases. V lost 4 bases, J lost 2 bases, and 7 bases stayed unmatched. Germline values: CDR1 SGHRS, CDR2 YFSETQ. The CDR3 consists of 15 residues. CDR3 coding DNA: TGCGCCAGCAGCCCAGGGGACAGGGCGACCTACGAGCAGTACTTC. Protein product: CASSPGDRATYEQYF.

The chain is built from TRBV7-2 and TRBJ2-7, with D possibly being TRBD1 (5 bases). The germline V gene has CDR1 SGHTA and CDR2 FQGNSA. The CDR3 runs to 14 residues. Deletions cut 0 bases from V and 2 bases from J, with 8 bases between. As DNA, the CDR3 is TGTGCCAGCAGCTTAGCAGGGGTAGCCTACGAGCAGTACTTC. Protein sequence: CASSLAGVAYEQYF.

This chain links TRBV7-8 with TRBJ1-2; weak D call: TRBD1 (5 bases). There are 15 residues in the CDR3. Germline assignment: CDR1 SGHVS and CDR2 FQNEAQ. V was cut by 1 base and J by 1 base, with 10 bases left in between. This CDR3 is CASSLGTRINYGYTF. The CDR3 region has the DNA TGTGCCAGCAGCTTAGGGACAAGGATTAACTATGGCTACACCTTC. The variable domain in full, completed from reference TRBV7-8 and TRBJ1-2, reads GAGVSQSPRYKVAKRGQDVALRCDPISGHVSLFWYQQALGQGPEFLTYFQNEAQLDKSGLPSDRFFAERPEGSVSTLKIQRTQQEDSAVYLCASSLGTRINYGYTFGSGTRLTVV.

This clonotype has only a few counts. The rearrangement joins TRBV19 to TRBJ2-2; TRBD1 might be the D (5 bases). The CDR3 runs 15 residues. Per the germline V gene, CDR1 is LNHDA and CDR2 is SQIVND (reference sequence). Trimming removed 7 bases from V and 2 bases from J, with 14 bases in between. The CDR3 sequence: CASTIGHRNTGELFF. The DNA of the CDR3 is TGTGCCAGTACCATTGGACACCGAAACACCGGGGAGCTGTTTTTT. Supplemented by reference TRBV19 and TRBJ2-2, the full variable domain reads DGGITQSPKYLFRKEGQNVTLSCEQNLNHDAMYWYRQDPGQGLRLIYYSQIVNDFQKGDIAEGYSVSREKKESFPLTVTSAQKNPTAFYLCASTIGHRNTGELFFGEGSRLTVL.

V gene TRBV5-1 combines with J gene TRBJ2-5, with D perhaps matching TRBD1 or TRBD2 (5 bases each). The CDR3 covers 15 residues. Between the trimmed V and J ends, which lost 3 bases and 7 bases, there was a span of 19 bases. The germline V gene has CDR1 SGHRS and CDR2 YFSETQ. DNA for the CDR3: TGCGCCAGCAGCTCAGTCGGGACGGCAGAGGGGACCCAGTACTTC. Translating it yields CASSSVGTAEGTQYF.

This CDR3 reads CASSSRTGDTANYGYTF. The CDR3 DNA sequence: TGTGCCAGCAGCTCAAGGACAGGGGATACCGCTAACTATGGCTACACCTTC. The chain combines TRBV5-4 with TRBJ1-2; TRBD1 agrees at 9 bases. The CDR3 covers 17 residues. V shed 3 bases, J shed 0 bases, and the junction held 9 bases outside the gene matches. Germline V gene sequence: CDR1 SGHNT, CDR2 YYREEE (reference sequence).

The sample holds a few counts of this clonotype. The V and J genes are TRBV10-1 and TRBJ2-7; unclear D gene. The V end lost 1 base, the J end lost 6 bases, and 19 bases lay between the germline ends. CDR1 and CDR2 from the germline V gene are WNHNN and SYGVQD (reference sequence). The length of the CDR3 is 16 residues. This chain's CDR3 is CASSEFQPGSVREQYF. The CDR3 DNA reads TGCGCCAGCAGTGAGTTCCAACCCGGATCTGTCCGCGAGCAGTACTTC.

This clonotype was detected only a few times. The chain has TRBV12-3 or TRBV12-4 and TRBJ2-4, with unresolved D. Trimming left V 1 base short and J 0 bases short, with 7 bases between. This CDR3 region has 15 residues. CDR3: CASSLVGGAKNIQYF. CDR3 bases: TGTGCCAGCAGTTTAGTTGGCGGAGCCAAAAACATTCAGTACTTC.

V usage is TRBV20-1 and J usage is TRBJ2-7; D perhaps matches TRBD1 (6 bases). Trimming shortened V by 0 bases and J by 0 bases, and 12 bases separated the two germline ends. The CDR3 consists of 15 residues. Per the germline V gene, CDR1 is DFQATT and CDR2 is SNEGSKA (reference sequence). CDR3 sequence reads: CSARDATGISYEQYF. DNA of the CDR3: TGCAGTGCTAGAGATGCAACAGGGATCTCCTACGAGCAGTACTTC.

This rearrangement joins TRBV11-3 to TRBJ2-3; D ambiguous. Germline lookup yields CDR1 SGHNT and CDR2 YENEEA. The V and J ends lost 4 bases and 6 bases respectively, with 11 bases between them. The CDR3 is 13 residues long. The CDR3 nucleotides are TGTGCCAGCAGCTCCACAAACTCGGATACGCAGTATTTT. This gives the protein CASSSTNSDTQYF.

This clonotype was counted between two and nine times. V usage is TRBV2 and J usage is TRBJ1-6; D uncertain. The CDR3 runs 16 residues. The germline V gene has CDR1 SNHLY and CDR2 FYNNEI. The germline V and J ends were trimmed by 4 bases and 0 bases, with 10 bases remaining between them. The DNA for the CDR3 is TGTGCCAGCAGTGCAGGAACAGCCTCCTATAATTCACCCCTCCACTTT. It encodes CASSAGTASYNSPLHF.

This clonotype was seen more than once but under ten times. This sequence joins TRBV12-3 or TRBV12-4 and TRBJ1-5, with D uncertain. CDR3 length: 13 amino acids. V was pared by 2 bases and J by 4 bases, with 6 bases between. For the CDR3, the DNA is TGTGCCAGCAGTTTACGACTGAATCAGCCCCAGCATTTT. Amino acids: CASSLRLNQPQHF.

The chain employs TRBV15 and TRBJ2-7, with TRBD2 matching over 9 bases. The CDR3 loop spans 16 amino acids. Germline assignment: CDR1 LNHNV and CDR2 YYDKDF (reference sequence). Trimming removed 0 bases from V and 5 bases from J; junction bases left unmatched: 8. CDR3 sequence (DNA): TGTGCCACCAGCAGAGATAGGCTAGCGGGGCTCAACGAGCAGTACTTC. Amino acid sequence: CATSRDRLAGLNEQYF.

This clonotype showed up just a few times. The J gene is TRBJ1-4, the V gene TRBV7-8; D might be TRBD1 (5 bases). This CDR3 comprises 12 residues. Deletions cut 6 bases from V and 7 bases from J, with 9 bases between. CDR1 and CDR2 from the germline V gene are SGHVS and FQNEAQ. DNA for the CDR3: TGTGCCAGCAGTCACAGGAGTGAAAAACTGTTTTTT. As protein: CASSHRSEKLFF.

Here the CDR3 reads CASSRRGGGESTDTQYF. DNA for the CDR3: TGTGCCAGCAGCCGACGGGGGGGCGGGGAGAGCACAGATACGCAGTATTTT. This rearrangement joins TRBV4-2 to TRBJ2-3; 8 nucleotides agree with TRBD2. The ends lost 4 bases at V and 0 bases at J; junction bases unmatched: 9. The CDR3 sequence is 17 residues long. CDR1 is LGHNA, CDR2 YNFKEQ, per germline.

The V and J genes are TRBV6-5 and TRBJ1-5; no definite D call. This CDR3 is built from 13 residues. Germline CDR1 MNHEY, CDR2 SVGAGI. The V end lost 1 base, the J end lost 5 bases, and 6 bases lay between the germline ends. The CDR3 protein is CASSYFADQPQHF. CDR3 nucleotide sequence: TGTGCCAGCAGTTACTTCGCGGATCAGCCCCAGCATTTT.

The chain uses TRBV18 and TRBJ2-2; D unresolved. Germline assignment: CDR1 KGHSH and CDR2 LQKENI. This CDR3 contains 13 residues. V dropped 1 base and J dropped 5 bases, with 5 bases sitting between them. CDR3 amino acids: CASSPQGTGELFF. The CDR3 DNA is TGTGCCAGCTCACCACAGGGTACCGGGGAGCTGTTTTTT.

The V gene is TRBV19, the J gene TRBJ1-2, with D perhaps TRBD1 (5 bases). Germline loops: CDR1 LNHDA, CDR2 SQIVND (reference sequence). Trimming shortened V by 4 bases and J by 7 bases, and 16 bases separated the two germline ends. The CDR3 is made up of 14 amino acids. CDR3 nucleotides: TGTGCCAGTAGTAGGGGGGAGGGGTGGAGTGGCTACACCTTC. Residues: CASSRGEGWSGYTF. The complete variable domain, with remaining parts taken from reference TRBV19 and TRBJ1-2, reads DGGITQSPKYLFRKEGQNVTLSCEQNLNHDAMYWYRQDPGQGLRLIYYSQIVNDFQKGDIAEGYSVSREKKESFPLTVTSAQKNPTAFYLCASSRGEGWSGYTFGSGTRLTVV.

V is TRBV9 and J is TRBJ1-2; D remains ambiguous. CDR3 length: 12 residues. Germline CDR1 SGDLS, CDR2 YYNGEE. Trimming cost V 3 bases and J 3 bases, with 6 bases left between them. CDR3: CASSAQDYGYTF. The CDR3 DNA follows: TGTGCCAGCAGCGCGCAGGACTATGGCTACACCTTC.

In DNA form, the CDR3 reads TGTGCCAGCAGTCTTGACGACAGGGCAAACTATGGCTACACCTTC. Translating it yields CASSLDDRANYGYTF. This rearrangement joins TRBV28 to TRBJ1-2, with 7 bases fitting TRBD1. The trim removed 5 bases at V and 2 bases at J, leaving 8 bases unmatched. This CDR3 region has 15 residues. Per germline, CDR1 MDHEN and CDR2 SYDVKM.

The V and J genes are TRBV18 and TRBJ2-3; TRBD2 matches 9 bases. From germline, CDR1 is KGHSH and CDR2 LQKENI. The CDR3 is 16 amino acids. Trimming cost V 0 bases and J 4 bases; bases outside gene matches: 5. The CDR3 here is CASSPPSGGPADTQYF. CDR3 sequence (DNA): TGTGCCAGCTCACCACCCAGCGGGGGGCCCGCAGATACGCAGTATTTT.

This chain uses TRBV28 with TRBJ2-3; TRBD2 agrees at 9 bases. With 9 bases clipped from V and 4 bases from J, the junction kept 2 bases outside the gene matches. Germline CDR1 reads MDHEN; CDR2 reads SYDVKM. The CDR3 totals 12 residues. CDR3 region: CASSGGSDTQYF. CDR3 bases: TGTGCCAGTAGCGGGGGCTCAGATACGCAGTATTTT.

The chain carries TRBV24-1 and TRBJ2-2, with TRBD1 as a possible D gene (5 bases). The CDR3 spans 12 residues. Trimming took off 6 bases at V and 5 bases at J, with 6 bases between the two ends. Germline V gene data show CDR1 as KGHDR and CDR2 as SFDVKD. The CDR3 protein is CATSRGTGELFF. DNA for the CDR3: TGTGCCACCAGTAGGGGAACCGGGGAGCTGTTTTTT.

This clonotype has a handful of counts. The V and J genes are TRBV10-3 and TRBJ1-1; D unresolved. CDR1 ENHRY and CDR2 SYGVKD come from the germline V gene. V lost 7 bases and J lost 1, with 16 bases in between. The CDR3 runs 15 residues. The CDR3 region is CAITRGRAANTEAFF. The CDR3 DNA sequence: TGTGCCATCACCAGAGGGAGAGCTGCGAACACTGAAGCTTTCTTT.

The chain combines TRBV5-4 with TRBJ2-1; TRBD2 agrees at 15 bases. The germline gives CDR1 SGHNT, CDR2 YYREEE (reference sequence). The junction had 9 bases not matched to a gene; V was cut back by 4 bases and J by 7 bases. The CDR3 totals 17 residues. CDR3 sequence: CASSPPGLAGGRNEQFF. For the CDR3, the DNA is TGTGCCAGCAGCCCTCCGGGACTAGCGGGGGGCCGGAATGAGCAGTTCTTC.

The CDR3: CASSNLAFTDTQYF. CDR3 coding DNA: TGTGCCAGCAGCAACCTAGCGTTCACAGATACGCAGTATTTT. V gene TRBV6-1 combines with J gene TRBJ2-3; TRBD2 might be the D (6 bases). V shed 6 bases and J shed 2 bases, with 12 bases lying between them. This CDR3 has 14 amino acids. In germline, CDR1 is MNHNS, CDR2 SASEGT.

V usage is TRBV6-5 and J usage is TRBJ2-3, with 9 bases lining up with TRBD1. Germline lookup yields CDR1 MNHEY and CDR2 SVGAGI. The V and J ends lost 0 bases and 7 bases, in that order; junction bases with no gene match: 8. This CDR3 is built from 16 residues. In DNA, the CDR3 is TGTGCCAGCAGTTACTCCGGGACAGGGATAGGGAATACGCAGTATTTT. It encodes CASSYSGTGIGNTQYF.

This clonotype has a handful of counts. This chain connects TRBV20-1 to TRBJ1-6, with 9 bases that match TRBD1. Germline values: CDR1 DFQATT, CDR2 SNEGSKA (reference sequence). CDR3 length equals 15 residues. J was trimmed by 5 bases and V by 1 base; bases with no gene match: 3. The CDR3 loop reads CSARVRQGDNSPLHF. CDR3 bases: TGCAGTGCTAGAGTCAGACAGGGGGATAATTCACCCCTCCACTTT.

The chain links TRBV19 to TRBJ2-3; TRBD2 is a possible D gene (6 bases). Trimming removed 2 bases at V and 2 bases at J, with 11 bases between. CDR1 is LNHDA and CDR2 is SQIVND in the germline V gene (reference sequence). The CDR3 consists of 15 residues. The CDR3 coding sequence is TGTGCCAGTAGTATAAGCGGGTTAGTCACAGATACGCAGTATTTT. This translates into CASSISGLVTDTQYF.